Below are 11 T cell receptor beta chains sequenced from a single sample in a study of cytotoxic CD8 clonotypes in ibrutinib-treated CLL (dated by TCRdb to the early 2020s). The library was produced with the immunoSEQ multiplex PCR assay. What TCRdb holds here is the immuneACCESS table cut down to in-frame rearrangements. Part of the clones is not present; checked against another copy, under half of the missing clones reflect an unresolved V gene, and the others are unexplained. The sample table shows a few hundred thousand clones, and 67% are seen once. The ten top clones hold around 6.3% of the sample. The source material was PBMCs, sampled after 36 months of ibrutinib treatment. The receptors shown here come from a human donor with chronic lymphocytic leukemia.

The V call is TRBV28, the J call TRBJ1-5, with 7 bases matching TRBD1. The CDR3 sequence is 10 residues long. Per the germline V gene, CDR1 is MDHEN and CDR2 is SYDVKM. The V segment lost 6 bases and the J segment 13 bases; nucleotides outside the gene matches: 3. In DNA, the CDR3 is TGTGCCAGCAGACCGGGACAGCAGCATTTT. Translation gives CASRPGQQHF.

This clone was counted once. This chain links TRBV5-6 with TRBJ2-7, with a tentative D call TRBD2 (5 bases). CDR1 and CDR2 (germline): SGHDT, YYEEEE. Trimming cost V 1 base and J 1 base, with 12 bases left between them. The CDR3 covers 15 residues. This CDR3 reads CASSLRGLTSYEQYF. The CDR3 DNA follows: TGTGCCAGCAGCTTGCGAGGACTTACATCCTACGAGCAGTACTTC.

V is TRBV4-1 and J is TRBJ2-3; D unresolved. CDR3 size: 16 residues. CDR1 and CDR2 from the germline V gene are MGHRA and YSYEKL. V was pared by 0 bases and J by 0 bases, with 10 bases between. In DNA form, the CDR3 reads TGCGCCAGCAGCCAAGAACTTGGCGGCAGCACAGATACGCAGTATTTT. This codes for CASSQELGGSTDTQYF.

V is TRBV7-8 and J is TRBJ1-2, with a tentative D call TRBD1 (5 bases). The germline CDR1 and CDR2 sequences are SGHVS and FQNEAQ. The V gene lost 2 bases and the J gene lost 4 bases, with 14 bases spanning the gap. CDR3 length equals 15 residues. CDR3 bases: TGTGCCAGCAGCTTATGGGACCGCCTAGGCTATGGCTACACCTTC. Its translation is CASSLWDRLGYGYTF.

The chain joins TRBV2 to TRBJ1-3; D is unresolved. Germline V gene data show CDR1 as SNHLY and CDR2 as FYNNEI. Trimming cost V 10 bases and J 0 bases, with 7 bases left between them. The CDR3 loop spans 12 amino acids. CDR3 in DNA: TGTGCCAAGGCTGACTCTGGAAACACCATATATTTT. Protein sequence: CAKADSGNTIYF. The full variable domain, its missing parts supplied by reference TRBV2 and TRBJ1-3, is EPEVTQTPSHQVTQMGQEVILRCVPISNHLYFYWYRQILGQKVEFLVSFYNNEISEKSEIFDDQFSVERPDGSNFTLKIRSTKLEDSAMYFCAKADSGNTIYFGEGSWLTVV.

The rearrangement uses TRBV15 and TRBJ2-1; possibly TRBD1 for D (6 bases). Trimming shortened V by 2 bases and J by 6 bases, and 17 bases separated the two germline ends. CDR1 is LNHNV, CDR2 YYDKDF, per germline (reference sequence). There are 16 residues in the CDR3. DNA of the CDR3: TGTGCCACCAGCAGACCCCAGGGGTCGAGGGTCAATGAGCAGTTCTTC. As protein: CATSRPQGSRVNEQFF.

Points on this clone: One junction end disagrees with the germline gene, perhaps due to a read error. The chain carries TRBV9 and TRBJ1-2, with TRBD1 matching 8 bases. The germline V gene has CDR1 SGDLS and CDR2 YYNGEE. The length of the CDR3 is 14 residues. CDR3 in DNA: TGTGCCAGCAGCGTAGAGATACAGGGGGAGGCTGTGGTCTTC. Its translation is CASSVEIQGEAVVF.

The rearrangement links TRBV11-2 to TRBJ1-1; D remains unclear. In germline, CDR1 is SGHAT, CDR2 FQNNGV. The CDR3 is made up of 13 amino acids. Trimming shortened V by 0 bases and J by 10 bases, and 12 bases separated the two germline ends. In DNA form, the CDR3 reads TGTGCCAGCAGCTTAGATTTCGGGCTTGGAGCTTTCTTT. Translated: CASSLDFGLGAFF.

The V gene is TRBV2, the J gene TRBJ1-5; the D gene is possibly TRBD1 (6 bases). The V end was cut by 6 bases, the J end by 0 bases, with 12 bases between. The CDR3 is made up of 15 amino acids. The V gene's germline CDR1 is SNHLY and CDR2 FYNNEI. The CDR3 loop is CASRGTIYSNQPQHF. The CDR3 nucleotides read TGTGCCAGCAGGGGGACAATCTATAGCAATCAGCCCCAGCATTTT.

This chain connects TRBV5-5 to TRBJ2-3; no reliable D call. Germline V gene sequence: CDR1 SGHKS, CDR2 YYEKEE (reference sequence). This CDR3 spans 12 amino acids. V was pared by 2 bases and J by 7 bases, with 8 bases between. The CDR3 nucleotides read TGTGCCAGCAGCTTAGAGTTTAATACGCAGTATTTT. Translation gives CASSLEFNTQYF.

The CDR3: CASSRSEYGHYGYTF. CDR3 sequence (DNA): TGTGCCAGCAGCCGGTCGGAGTACGGCCACTATGGCTACACCTTC. The chain uses TRBV7-2 and TRBJ1-2; D ambiguous. The germline V and J ends were trimmed by 5 bases and 3 bases, with 16 bases remaining between them. This CDR3 is 15 amino acids long. Germline loops: CDR1 SGHTA, CDR2 FQGNSA.